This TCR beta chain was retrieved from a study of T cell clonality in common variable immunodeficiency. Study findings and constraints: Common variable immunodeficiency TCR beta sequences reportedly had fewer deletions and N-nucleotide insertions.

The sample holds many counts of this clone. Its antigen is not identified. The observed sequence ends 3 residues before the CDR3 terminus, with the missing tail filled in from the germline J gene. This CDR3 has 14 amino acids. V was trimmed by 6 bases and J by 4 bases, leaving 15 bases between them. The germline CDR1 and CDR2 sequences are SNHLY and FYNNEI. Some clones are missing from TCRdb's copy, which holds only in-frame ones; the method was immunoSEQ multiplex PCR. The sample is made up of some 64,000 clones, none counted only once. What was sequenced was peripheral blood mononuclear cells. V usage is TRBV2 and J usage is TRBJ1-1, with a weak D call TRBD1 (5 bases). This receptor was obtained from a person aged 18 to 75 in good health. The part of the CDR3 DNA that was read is TGTGCCAGCAGGCGCAGGGAGGGTAGCACTGAA. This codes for CASRRREGSTE. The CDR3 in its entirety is CASRRREGSTEAFF.